This T cell receptor beta chain was obtained from a study of beta chain features in type 1 diabetes. Looking at the study overall: When patients were set against healthy donors, age, gender and cell yields were similar. Study-wide points: HLA influence on TCRB rearrangement stayed unresolved here. Individuals with type 1 diabetes displayed fewer insertions and more deletions at VDJ junctions. Researchers caution that PCR might favor shorter templates, equally among patients and controls.

This CDR3 region has 13 residues. CDR1 SGHNT and CDR2 YYREEE come from the germline V gene (reference sequence). J gave up 8 bases and V 2 bases, and 1 base lay outside the gene matches. Worth noting for this clone: The antigen remains unidentified.

Since all of the isolated RNA was reverse transcribed, expressed TCRB transcripts were what got sequenced. Sequenced by immunoSEQ multiplex PCR; TCRdb stores in-frame clones only, minus some. Among 300,000 to 400,000 clones, roughly 12% were seen once, and the ten largest hold about 0.018%. The chain recombines TRBV5-4 with TRBJ1-4, with TRBD1 identical over 9 bases. This TCR was sampled from a young man in good health. The specimen was naive CD4+ T cells from blood. The CDR3 coding sequence is TGTGCCAGCAGCTTTGGACAGGGGGAAAAACTGTTTTTT. Residues: CASSFGQGEKLFF.